What follows is one TCR beta chain and its context. Antigen specificity is unknown. TCRdb keeps only in-frame clones here, not all; method: immunoSEQ multiplex PCR. The sample yields over 12,000 clones, over 80% seen once. This entry comes from a study of T cell repertoires in ileal Crohn's disease. Study at large: About half of patients got postoperative therapy: about a dozen thiopurines, around 20 anti-TNF. The study, taken as a whole, reports: Every patient over 26.8% clonality showed endoscopic recurrence.

The CDR3 loop spans 14 amino acids. The ends were cut back, 6 bases at V and 8 bases at J, with 18 bases in the middle. Germline CDR1 and CDR2: MRHNA and SNTAGT. Sequencing was done on a sample of ileal tissue. The chain links TRBV6-4 to TRBJ2-3; the D is unclear. This TCR came from an adult with Crohn's disease. The DNA of the CDR3 is TGTGCCAGCAGCCCCACAGAATCCCTCCGTACGCAGTATTTT. This encodes CASSPTESLRTQYF.